This is a list of T cell receptor beta chains from one sample in a study of blood T cell repertoires in COVID-19. Sequencing was performed with immunoSEQ multiplex PCR; in TCRdb, only in-frame clones are kept and a portion is missing. The sample records some 67,000 clones, over 75% being singletons. The specimen sequenced was peripheral blood. These receptors all stem from a woman aged 60-75 years with acute or convalescent COVID-19. Each CDR3 is given with its conserved first and last residue. Each record gives: clone size, D gene, J gene, V gene, CDR3 protein, CDR3 DNA. D genes are given only for firm matches. Clone size is stated in some rows and not others, as once, few, many or a class when expanded.

few | - | TRBJ1-2 | TRBV20-1 | CSATQARGYTF | TGCAGTGCAACGCAGGCCAGAGGCTACACCTTC
- | - | TRBJ1-2 | TRBV4-1 | CASSQDQGIGGYTF | TGCGCCAGCAGCCAAGATCAGGGGATCGGTGGCTACACCTTC
- | - | TRBJ1-1 | TRBV29-1 | CSVFSPGVEAFF | TGCAGCGTTTTCAGCCCCGGGGTTGAAGCTTTCTTT
- | - | TRBJ1-2 | TRBV6-6 | CASIKTGGNPNYGYTF | TGTGCCAGCATCAAAACCGGGGGGAATCCTAACTATGGCTACACCTTC
- | TRBD2 | TRBJ2-3 | TRBV12-5 | CASGLTPPLGSGRTDTQYF | TGTGCTAGTGGTTTGACCCCCCCTTTGGGTAGCGGGAGGACAGATACGCAGTATTTT
- | TRBD2 | TRBJ2-3 | TRBV4-2 | CAASGTSTDTQYF | TGTGCCGCTAGCGGAACTAGCACAGATACGCAGTATTTT
- | - | TRBJ2-2 | TRBV4-1 | CASSQEGWSGELFF | TGCGCCAGCAGCCAGGAGGGCTGGTCCGGGGAGCTGTTTTTT
- | TRBD2 | TRBJ2-2 | TRBV6-5 | CASKRASGGPGELFF | TGTGCCAGCAAGAGGGCTAGCGGGGGCCCCGGGGAGCTGTTTTTT
- | TRBD1 | TRBJ2-1 | TRBV2 | CASSDRGMFDEQFF | TGTGCCAGCAGTGACAGGGGGATGTTCGATGAGCAGTTCTTC
- | - | TRBJ2-3 | TRBV24-1 | CATSEGVSSTDTQYF | TGTGCCACCAGTGAGGGAGTCTCGAGCACAGATACGCAGTATTTT
- | - | TRBJ1-5 | TRBV2 | CASSGGNSNQPQHF | TGTGCCAGCAGTGGAGGCAATAGCAATCAGCCCCAGCATTTT
- | TRBD2 | TRBJ2-3 | TRBV6-2/TRBV6-3 | CASSSPGGSTDTQYF | TGTGCCAGCAGCTCACCGGGAGGGAGCACAGATACGCAGTATTTT
- | - | TRBJ2-3 | TRBV19 | CASSMRGRDSSTDTQYF | TGTGCCAGTAGTATGAGAGGCCGGGACTCGAGCACAGATACGCAGTATTTT
- | TRBD1 | TRBJ1-2 | TRBV5-1 | CASSLELRDRYGYTF | TGCGCCAGCAGCTTAGAACTCCGGGACAGATATGGCTACACCTTC
- | TRBD1 | TRBJ2-1 | TRBV7-3 | CASGPGQGLVDEQFF | TGTGCCAGCGGGCCGGGACAGGGTTTGGTTGATGAGCAGTTCTTC
- | TRBD1 | TRBJ1-1 | TRBV28 | CASSKPAGTGSLWGAFF | TGTGCCAGCAGTAAGCCGGCAGGGACAGGGTCCCTTTGGGGAGCTTTCTTT
- | - | TRBJ1-5 | TRBV3-1/TRBV3-2 | CASSQGRGDYQPQHF | TGTGCCAGCAGCCAAGGGAGAGGGGACTATCAGCCCCAGCATTTT
once | - | TRBJ2-1 | TRBV11-2 | CASSGWDTNPNNEQFF | TGTGCCAGCAGCGGCTGGGACACAAACCCGAACAATGAGCAGTTCTTC
few | - | TRBJ1-4 | TRBV4-1 | CASSQDSLAGGEKLFF | TGCGCCAGCAGCCAAGATTCGCTGGCAGGTGGCGAAAAACTGTTTTTT
once | - | TRBJ2-1 | TRBV6-4 | CASSETGSSYNEQFF | TGTGCCAGCAGTGAAACAGGGAGCTCCTACAATGAGCAGTTCTTC
few | - | TRBJ1-2 | TRBV19 | CASSIVAGAAYGYTF | TGTGCCAGTAGTATAGTCGCAGGGGCCGCCTATGGCTACACCTTC
- | TRBD1 | TRBJ1-1 | TRBV6-5 | CASSYSTGRNTEAFF | TGTGCCAGCAGTTACTCGACAGGGAGGAACACTGAAGCTTTCTTT
- | TRBD2 | TRBJ2-1 | TRBV5-6 | CASSHRRGSSYNEQFF | TGTGCCAGCAGCCACCGGCGCGGGAGTTCCTACAATGAGCAGTTCTTC
- | - | TRBJ2-5 | TRBV6-5 | CASSFPGDGTQYF | TGTGCCAGCAGTTTTCCAGGGGATGGGACCCAGTACTTC
- | TRBD2 | TRBJ2-3 | TRBV28 | CASSSSGVNTDTQYF | TGTGCCAGCAGTTCGAGCGGGGTAAACACAGATACGCAGTATTTT
- | TRBD2 | TRBJ2-1 | TRBV5-4 | CASSWPTSGRNDEQFF | TGTGCCAGCAGCTGGCCGACTAGCGGGAGAAACGATGAGCAGTTCTTC
- | - | TRBJ1-3 | TRBV11-2 | CASSRGGTEDLNSGNTIYF | TGTGCCAGCAGCCGGGGGGGAACGGAAGACCTAAACTCTGGAAACACCATATATTTT
- | - | TRBJ2-2 | TRBV7-9 | CASSLAGPFGELFF | TGTGCCAGCAGCTTAGCTGGCCCCTTTGGGGAGCTGTTTTTT
once | TRBD1 | TRBJ1-1 | TRBV7-2 | CASSLDGRGRAFF | TGTGCCAGCAGCTTAGACGGCAGGGGGAGAGCTTTCTTT
- | TRBD1 | TRBJ1-2 | TRBV28 | CASSFSRATGAKDNYGYTF | TGTGCCAGCAGTTTTAGCAGGGCGACAGGGGCGAAGGATAACTATGGCTACACCTTC
once | TRBD2 | TRBJ2-2 | TRBV5-1 | CASSWSAAGVSGELFF | TGCGCCAGCAGCTGGAGCGCGGCGGGGGTATCCGGGGAGCTGTTTTTT
once | - | TRBJ1-3 | TRBV11-2 | CASSLDPGAAGNTIYF | TGTGCCAGCAGCTTAGATCCAGGGGCGGCCGGAAACACCATATATTTT
- | - | TRBJ1-5 | TRBV2 | CASIGGAFQPQHF | TGTGCCAGCATAGGGGGGGCATTTCAGCCCCAGCATTTT
- | TRBD1 | TRBJ2-5 | TRBV2 | CASRKGQYQETQYF | TGTGCCAGCAGGAAGGGACAGTATCAAGAGACCCAGTACTTC
- | - | TRBJ1-2 | TRBV3-1/TRBV3-2 | CASSQSRRMYGYTF | TGTGCCAGCAGCCAAAGTCGGAGGATGTATGGCTACACCTTC
- | - | TRBJ1-6 | TRBV9 | CASSVGAGYNSPLHF | TGTGCCAGCAGCGTAGGGGCGGGTTATAATTCACCCCTCCACTTT
- | TRBD1 | TRBJ2-1 | TRBV5-1 | CASSLTPGGEQFF | TGCGCCAGCAGCTTGACCCCAGGGGGCGAGCAGTTCTTC
- | TRBD1 | TRBJ2-3 | TRBV10-3 | CAIRSTGGTDTQYF | TGTGCCATCAGGAGCACAGGGGGGACAGATACGCAGTATTTT
once | TRBD1 | TRBJ1-6 | TRBV5-6 | CASSLDQGAYNSPLHF | TGTGCCAGCAGCTTGGATCAGGGGGCCTATAATTCACCCCTCCACTTT